The rows below give T cell receptor beta chains drawn from one sample of a study of T cell repertoires in cytomegalovirus infection. TCRdb processed the reads anew with MiXCR; each CDR3 protein has one entry. The sample shows about 900,000 distinct CDR3 sequences, about 33% of them seen only once. No antigen has been identified for these receptors. The sample consisted of cultured CD8+ T cells from PBMCs, taken from culture after CMV antigen stimulation. These receptors came from a human donor in good health (CMV status not recorded). Some clones in this sample may be carry-over from other donors' samples. Both conserved end residues are part of each CDR3. Each record gives: clone size, J gene, D gene, V gene, CDR3 DNA, CDR3 protein. The D gene is left open where the match is weak. Size is stated for part of the rows, as once, few or many counts, or as a class when the clone is expanded.

abundance: many; j_gene: TRBJ2-1; d_gene: -; v_gene: TRBV9; CDR3nt: TGTGCCAGCAGCGTAGAAGTCTACAATGAGCAGTTCTTC; CDR3aa: CASSVEVYNEQFF
abundance: -; j_gene: TRBJ2-3; d_gene: TRBD2; v_gene: TRBV20-1; CDR3nt: TGCAGTGCTAGAGAACTAGCGGGACCGGGGCGTGGCACAGATACGCAGTATTTT; CDR3aa: CSARELAGPGRGTDTQYF
abundance: many; j_gene: TRBJ1-4; d_gene: -; v_gene: TRBV7-6; CDR3nt: TGTGCCAGCAGCTTAGGAGGGACAACGATTGCAACTAATGAAAAACTGTTTTTT; CDR3aa: CASSLGGTTIATNEKLFF
abundance: -; j_gene: TRBJ1-2; d_gene: -; v_gene: TRBV2; CDR3nt: TGTGCCAGCAGTGAAACAGGGTTGGGAAACTATGGCTACACCTTC; CDR3aa: CASSETGLGNYGYTF
abundance: -; j_gene: TRBJ1-1; d_gene: -; v_gene: TRBV4-3; CDR3nt: TGCGCCAGCAGCCAAGATCTCGGGGGGACGGTCACTGAAGCTTTCTTT; CDR3aa: CASSQDLGGTVTEAFF
abundance: -; j_gene: TRBJ2-5; d_gene: -; v_gene: TRBV27; CDR3nt: TGTGCCAGCAGTTTATTGAAAGAGACCCAGTACTTC; CDR3aa: CASSLLKETQYF
abundance: few; j_gene: TRBJ2-2; d_gene: TRBD1; v_gene: TRBV7-3; CDR3nt: TGTGCCAGCAGCTTGGCGACAGGGGGGACCGGGGAGCTGTTTTTT; CDR3aa: CASSLATGGTGELFF
abundance: few; j_gene: TRBJ2-6; d_gene: TRBD1; v_gene: TRBV7-9; CDR3nt: TGTGCCAGCAGCTCCCCTTCGGACAGGGGAAGGACCTCTGGGGCCAACGTCCTGACTTTC; CDR3aa: CASSSPSDRGRTSGANVLTF
abundance: few; j_gene: TRBJ2-7; d_gene: TRBD1; v_gene: TRBV12-3/TRBV12-4; CDR3nt: TGTGCCAGCAGCGCGACAGGGGGGGACGAGCAGTACTTC; CDR3aa: CASSATGGDEQYF
abundance: -; j_gene: TRBJ2-3; d_gene: -; v_gene: TRBV2; CDR3nt: TGTGCCAGCAGTGAATCCTGGTACAGACCCGTAGATACGCAGTATTTT; CDR3aa: CASSESWYRPVDTQYF
abundance: -; j_gene: TRBJ1-6; d_gene: -; v_gene: TRBV27; CDR3nt: TGTGCCAGCAGTTTAGAGCTCTATTCACCCCTCCACTTT; CDR3aa: CASSLELYSPLHF
abundance: few; j_gene: TRBJ2-1; d_gene: TRBD2; v_gene: TRBV6-1; CDR3nt: TGTGCCAGCAGTGAAATAGCGGGGGAATACAATGAGCAGTTCTTC; CDR3aa: CASSEIAGEYNEQFF
abundance: -; j_gene: TRBJ2-3; d_gene: -; v_gene: TRBV9; CDR3nt: TGTGCCAGCAGCGACTCACCGGGACGACCTAGCACAGATACGCAGTATTTT; CDR3aa: CASSDSPGRPSTDTQYF
abundance: -; j_gene: TRBJ1-5; d_gene: -; v_gene: TRBV20-1; CDR3nt: TGCAGTGCTTTCGACAGAAACAAAATTTATAGCAATCAGCCCCAGCATTTT; CDR3aa: CSAFDRNKIYSNQPQHF
abundance: -; j_gene: TRBJ2-4; d_gene: TRBD2; v_gene: TRBV27; CDR3nt: TGTGCCAGCAGTTTATCAGGGCGGGGGGGGCTTGGGACCAAAAACATTCAGTACTTC; CDR3aa: CASSLSGRGGLGTKNIQYF
abundance: -; j_gene: TRBJ2-1; d_gene: TRBD1; v_gene: TRBV18; CDR3nt: TGTGCCAGCTCACCACCCGGGACAGCCTACAATGAGCAGTTCTTC; CDR3aa: CASSPPGTAYNEQFF
abundance: -; j_gene: TRBJ2-1; d_gene: -; v_gene: TRBV2; CDR3nt: TGTGCCAGCAGTGATAGGGGGGGGGCCCGAAATGAGCAGTTCTTC; CDR3aa: CASSDRGGARNEQFF
abundance: few; j_gene: TRBJ2-5; d_gene: TRBD2; v_gene: TRBV6-1; CDR3nt: TGTGCCAGCAGTACCTTAGCGGGAAGAGAGACCCAGTACTTC; CDR3aa: CASSTLAGRETQYF
abundance: many; j_gene: TRBJ2-1; d_gene: TRBD2; v_gene: TRBV7-8; CDR3nt: TGTGCCAGCAGCTTAGCGTTGGGAGGGACGGGGCTGGATGAGCAGTTCTTC; CDR3aa: CASSLALGGTGLDEQFF
abundance: -; j_gene: TRBJ1-5; d_gene: TRBD1; v_gene: TRBV20-1; CDR3nt: TGCAGTGCTAGAGATAAAGGCAGGGGGTACAATCAGCCCCAGCATTTT; CDR3aa: CSARDKGRGYNQPQHF
abundance: many; j_gene: TRBJ2-5; d_gene: TRBD2; v_gene: TRBV7-2; CDR3nt: TGTGCCAGCAGCTTAGGTAGCGGGGGTCGGGAGACCCAGTACTTC; CDR3aa: CASSLGSGGRETQYF
abundance: few; j_gene: TRBJ1-2; d_gene: -; v_gene: TRBV27; CDR3nt: TGTGCCAGCAGTTTATCGGGGGGGTTCCGACAGATTAACTATGGCTACACCTTC; CDR3aa: CASSLSGGFRQINYGYTF
abundance: -; j_gene: TRBJ2-3; d_gene: TRBD1; v_gene: TRBV19; CDR3nt: TGTGCCAGTACCCAGGGGGAGATAGGAGATACGCAGTATTTT; CDR3aa: CASTQGEIGDTQYF
abundance: -; j_gene: TRBJ2-3; d_gene: -; v_gene: TRBV7-2; CDR3nt: TGTGCCAGCAGCGGGTCCATGGATACGCAGTATTTT; CDR3aa: CASSGSMDTQYF
abundance: -; j_gene: TRBJ2-5; d_gene: -; v_gene: TRBV18; CDR3nt: TGTGCCAGCTCACCACCGAGAGGGCGGGAGACCCAGTACTTC; CDR3aa: CASSPPRGRETQYF
abundance: many; j_gene: TRBJ1-2; d_gene: -; v_gene: TRBV7-8; CDR3nt: TGTGCCAGCAGCTTAGTAAACAGGGATGGCTACACCTTC; CDR3aa: CASSLVNRDGYTF
abundance: few; j_gene: TRBJ1-1; d_gene: -; v_gene: TRBV19; CDR3nt: TGTGCCAGTAGTGGGAGGGGATGGGGCGGAGGGACTGAAGCTTTCTTT; CDR3aa: CASSGRGWGGGTEAFF
abundance: many; j_gene: TRBJ1-1; d_gene: -; v_gene: TRBV28; CDR3nt: TGTGCCAGCAGTTTATGGGGTGCCATAAGCGGGAACACTGAAGCTTTCTTT; CDR3aa: CASSLWGAISGNTEAFF
abundance: -; j_gene: TRBJ2-1; d_gene: TRBD2; v_gene: TRBV7-3; CDR3nt: TGTGCCAGCAGCTTAAGAGGCGGGGGGGCAGCCACCTACAATGAGCAGTTCTTC; CDR3aa: CASSLRGGGAATYNEQFF
abundance: few; j_gene: TRBJ2-2; d_gene: TRBD2; v_gene: TRBV2; CDR3nt: TGTGCCAGCAGTGCCCCGGGACTAGCTACCGGCGGGGAGCTGTTTTTT; CDR3aa: CASSAPGLATGGELFF
abundance: -; j_gene: TRBJ1-1; d_gene: -; v_gene: TRBV4-3; CDR3nt: TGCGCCAGCAGCCGGCTACTCCTATCAGAAGCTTTCTTT; CDR3aa: CASSRLLLSEAFF
abundance: few; j_gene: TRBJ2-2; d_gene: TRBD2; v_gene: TRBV12-3/TRBV12-4; CDR3nt: TGTGCCAGCCCTAGCGGGACCGGGGAGCTGTTTTTT; CDR3aa: CASPSGTGELFF
abundance: -; j_gene: TRBJ1-6; d_gene: TRBD1; v_gene: TRBV27; CDR3nt: TGTGCCAGCAGTTCGGGACAGATGTCTAATTCACCCCTCCACTTT; CDR3aa: CASSSGQMSNSPLHF
abundance: -; j_gene: TRBJ2-2; d_gene: TRBD1; v_gene: TRBV5-5; CDR3nt: TGTGCCAGCAGCCCCAGGGGGCCGGACACCGGGGAGCTGTTTTTT; CDR3aa: CASSPRGPDTGELFF
abundance: few; j_gene: TRBJ2-2; d_gene: -; v_gene: TRBV2; CDR3nt: TGTGCCAGCATAGGCCCGGGACAAACTAACCCGAACACCGGGGAGCTGTTTTTT; CDR3aa: CASIGPGQTNPNTGELFF
abundance: -; j_gene: TRBJ1-5; d_gene: -; v_gene: TRBV7-2; CDR3nt: TGTGCCAGCAGCCGTCGGGCCCTCAATCAGCCCCAGCATTTT; CDR3aa: CASSRRALNQPQHF
abundance: -; j_gene: TRBJ2-1; d_gene: -; v_gene: TRBV28; CDR3nt: TGTGCCAGCAGCCCCGAGCATCTTGAGCAGTTCTTC; CDR3aa: CASSPEHLEQFF
abundance: -; j_gene: TRBJ2-5; d_gene: TRBD2; v_gene: TRBV18; CDR3nt: TGTGCCAGCTCTCTTCGACCGGGACTAGCGGTGGAAGAGACCCAGTACTTC; CDR3aa: CASSLRPGLAVEETQYF
abundance: few; j_gene: TRBJ1-4; d_gene: -; v_gene: TRBV7-9; CDR3nt: TGTGCCAGCAGCCTCTCTGGGGGGGCTAATGAAAAACTGTTTTTT; CDR3aa: CASSLSGGANEKLFF